The rows below give T cell receptor beta chains drawn from one sample of a study of ipilimumab plus nivolumab after autologous stem cell transplantation. The repertoire was sequenced with immunoSEQ multiplex PCR; TCRdb's copy has only in-frame clones and lacks some. The sample gives some 15,000 clones, roughly four fifths of which show up once; more than 20% is in the top ten. Here the sequenced sample was PBMCs, taken in a trial of ipilimumab plus nivolumab as post-transplant consolidation. All receptors derive from a male donor with diffuse large B-cell lymphoma. The CDR3 runs from the conserved cysteine through the conserved F or W. The D gene is left open where the match is weak. Rows may omit the clone size; those that give it use once, few, many or a size class.

clone_size	d_call	cdr3_length	j_call	v_call	cdr3_nt	cdr3_aa
NA	TRBD1	16	TRBJ2-7	TRBV18	TGTGCCAGCTCACCGGAGGTGACAGGGATAGGCTACGAGCAGTACTTC	CASSPEVTGIGYEQYF
NA	NA	13	TRBJ2-1	TRBV30	TGTGCCTGGAGTGGGTTCAGACAACGATTCCAGTTCTTC	CAWSGFRQRFQFF
NA	NA	16	TRBJ2-1	TRBV10-3	TGTGCCATCAGTGAGTCGGGCAGGGGTTGGTACAATGAGCAGTTCTTC	CAISESGRGWYNEQFF
NA	NA	16	TRBJ2-1	TRBV5-6	TGTGCCAGCAGCTTGGACGTGGGGGCTACCTACAATGAGCAGTTCTTC	CASSLDVGATYNEQFF
NA	NA	14	TRBJ1-4	TRBV5-1	TGCGCCAGCAGCTTGATGCAGGGTGGCGAAAAACTGTTTTTT	CASSLMQGGEKLFF
few	NA	15	TRBJ2-2	TRBV7-2	TGTGCCAGCAGCCCTTATCGGCCGGAAACCGGGGAGCTGTTTTTT	CASSPYRPETGELFF
NA	NA	22	TRBJ2-2	TRBV1	TGCACCAGCAGCCAAGATCTACGGCTAGCGGGGGGCCCAAGAGTGAACACCGGGGAGCTGTTTTTT	CTSSQDLRLAGGPRVNTGELFF
once	TRBD2	15	TRBJ2-3	TRBV5-1	TGCGCCAGCAGCCAGGCGCGGGGGTTGGGAGATACGCAGTATTTT	CASSQARGLGDTQYF
NA	TRBD1	14	TRBJ2-1	TRBV5-4	TGTGCCAGCAGCTTGGAACAGGGGAGTAATGAGCAGTTCTTC	CASSLEQGSNEQFF
few	NA	12	TRBJ1-2	TRBV2	TGTGCCAGCAGAGCCGGGACCTATGGCTACACCTTC	CASRAGTYGYTF
NA	NA	15	TRBJ2-7	TRBV28	TGTGCCAGCAGTTTTGTTGGCAGGGGGGTGTACGAGCAGTACTTC	CASSFVGRGVYEQYF
NA	TRBD1	16	TRBJ1-6	TRBV13	TGTGCCAGCAGCTTACTAGACAGGGGCGATAATTCACCCCTCCACTTT	CASSLLDRGDNSPLHF
NA	TRBD2	15	TRBJ2-5	TRBV18	TGTGCCAGCTCACGGGCTAGCGGGGACCAAGAGACCCAGTACTTC	CASSRASGDQETQYF
few	NA	14	TRBJ1-2	TRBV21-1	TGTGCCAGCAGTAGCAGGTCGGATAACTATGGCTACACCTTC	CASSSRSDNYGYTF
NA	NA	15	TRBJ1-1	TRBV7-8	TGTGCCAGCAGCTTCGAATGGGGCGCTTCTTCTGAAGCTTTCTTT	CASSFEWGASSEAFF
NA	TRBD1	17	TRBJ2-3	TRBV5-4	TGTGCCAGCAGCTTTTGGGGTGGGGGACAGGGTGCAGATACGCAGTATTTT	CASSFWGGGQGADTQYF
NA	NA	17	TRBJ2-3	TRBV5-1	TGCGCCAGCAGCATCCATCGACAGTCGATCACCACAGATACGCAGTATTTT	CASSIHRQSITTDTQYF
NA	NA	14	TRBJ2-5	TRBV11-2	TGTGCCAGCAGCATACAGGGACGGCAAGAGACCCAGTACTTC	CASSIQGRQETQYF
once	TRBD2	14	TRBJ2-7	TRBV18	TGTGCCAGCTCACCCAGCGGGGGGGCGTACGAGCAGTACTTC	CASSPSGGAYEQYF
NA	NA	11	TRBJ2-5	TRBV7-2	TGTGCCAGCAGCTTGGTGGAGACCCAGTACTTC	CASSLVETQYF
NA	TRBD2	16	TRBJ2-1	TRBV7-2	TGTGCCAGCAGCTTAGACGGCGGGGGGCCGTACAATGAGCAGTTCTTC	CASSLDGGGPYNEQFF
NA	TRBD1	13	TRBJ2-7	TRBV27	TGTGCCAGTTCTTCCGACAGGGCCTACGAGCAGTACTTC	CASSSDRAYEQYF
NA	NA	16	TRBJ2-7	TRBV4-3	TGCGCCAGCAGCCAAGAGTGGCCAGGGGATTCCTACGAGCAGTACTTC	CASSQEWPGDSYEQYF
once	TRBD1	15	TRBJ2-5	TRBV5-1	TGCGCCAGCAGCTTTGAGTCCCAGGGGGACCAGACCCAGTACTTC	CASSFESQGDQTQYF
NA	NA	14	TRBJ2-3	TRBV7-9	TGTGCCAGCAGCTTAGGAGGTACGAAGGATACGCAGTATTTT	CASSLGGTKDTQYF
NA	TRBD2	18	TRBJ2-1	TRBV7-9	TGTGCCAGCAGCCTACCGGTACTAGCGGGGGGGGCGTACAATGAGCAGTTCTTC	CASSLPVLAGGAYNEQFF
once	NA	12	TRBJ1-5	TRBV30	TGTGCCTGGTCCGGGACCAATCAGCCCCAGCATTTT	CAWSGTNQPQHF
NA	NA	15	TRBJ2-1	TRBV5-1	TGCGCCAGCAGCTCCGGGGTTAGCTCCTACAATGAGCAGTTCTTC	CASSSGVSSYNEQFF
NA	TRBD1	15	TRBJ2-2	TRBV5-1	TGCGCCAGCAGCTTGGGGACAGGGAGAACCGGGGAGCTGTTTTTT	CASSLGTGRTGELFF
NA	TRBD1	17	TRBJ2-2	TRBV18	TGTGCCAGCTCACCAGGCAAACAGGGGGATACATCCGGGGAGCTGTTTTTT	CASSPGKQGDTSGELFF
few	NA	11	TRBJ1-4	TRBV4-1	TGCGCCAGCAGCCACAATGAAAAACTGTTTTTT	CASSHNEKLFF
NA	TRBD2	16	TRBJ2-3	TRBV9	TGTGCCAGCAGCGTAGCGGTAGCGGGGGTTACAGATACGCAGTATTTT	CASSVAVAGVTDTQYF
NA	TRBD1	17	TRBJ1-1	TRBV5-1	TGCGCCAGCAGCCTCGTTCAGACAGGGGGGGTGGCCACTGAAGCTTTCTTT	CASSLVQTGGVATEAFF
NA	TRBD1	13	TRBJ2-1	TRBV7-2	TGTGCCAGCAGCTACGACAGGGCGAATGAGCAGTTCTTC	CASSYDRANEQFF
once	NA	13	TRBJ1-1	TRBV5-6	TGTGCCAGCAGCTTGGACAGCCGGGGGAGGGCTTTCTTT	CASSLDSRGRAFF
NA	NA	12	TRBJ1-1	TRBV6-6	TGTGCCAGCAGTTACTCGACAGATACGGCTTTCTTT	CASSYSTDTAFF
NA	NA	11	TRBJ1-1	TRBV11-1	TGTGCCAGCAGCCACAACACTGAAGCTTTCTTT	CASSHNTEAFF
once	NA	12	TRBJ2-7	TRBV7-3	TGTGCCAGCAGCTTTGGGTCCTACGAGCAGTACTTC	CASSFGSYEQYF
NA	TRBD1	14	TRBJ1-2	TRBV19	TGTGCCAGTAGACAACAGGACAGGGGATATGGCTACACCTTC	CASRQQDRGYGYTF
NA	TRBD1	14	TRBJ2-3	TRBV7-2	TGTGCCAGCAGCGGGGGTCAGGGGGCAGATACGCAGTATTTT	CASSGGQGADTQYF
NA	NA	16	TRBJ2-6	TRBV27	TGTGCCAGCAGTTTATCCTCAGGGTCTGGGGCCAACGTCCTGACTTTC	CASSLSSGSGANVLTF
NA	TRBD2	15	TRBJ2-3	TRBV7-2	TGTGCCAGCAGTCGTGCGGGGGGGGCCACAGATACGCAGTATTTT	CASSRAGGATDTQYF
NA	NA	13	TRBJ1-1	TRBV5-1	TGCGCCAGCAGTCTCCGACAGACCGCTGAAGCTTTCTTT	CASSLRQTAEAFF
once	TRBD1	13	TRBJ2-7	TRBV27	TGTGCCAGCAGTGACAGGGTAACCTACGAGCAGTACTTC	CASSDRVTYEQYF
NA	TRBD1	16	TRBJ2-5	TRBV7-9	TGTGCCAGCACCTCAAAGCCGGGACAGGGGGGAGAGACCCAGTACTTC	CASTSKPGQGGETQYF
NA	TRBD2	17	TRBJ2-3	TRBV5-6	TGTGCCAGCAGCCCCGGGGCTAGCGGGGGGGACACAGATACGCAGTATTTT	CASSPGASGGDTDTQYF
few	TRBD2	15	TRBJ2-1	TRBV5-1	TGCGCCAGCAGCTCGGGGACTAGCGGGGACAATGAGCAGTTCTTC	CASSSGTSGDNEQFF
NA	NA	13	TRBJ2-7	TRBV18	TGTGCCAGCTCTCCCCGGGACGAATACGAGCAGTACTTC	CASSPRDEYEQYF
NA	TRBD1	16	TRBJ2-5	TRBV4-1	TGCGCCAGCAGCCCGGGACAGGGGAGGGGAGGAGAGACCCAGTACTTC	CASSPGQGRGGETQYF
medium-sized	NA	12	TRBJ1-1	TRBV30	TGTGCCTGGACCCACGAGAGCACTGAAGCTTTCTTT	CAWTHESTEAFF
NA	NA	13	TRBJ2-5	TRBV27	TGTGCCAGCAGTGTGGTCTGGTGGGAGACCCAGTACTTC	CASSVVWWETQYF